The T cell receptor (beta chain) described here comes from a study of T cell repertoires in cytomegalovirus infection. Across the whole study: Public TCR beta signatures marked donors with CMV infection and the matching HLA.

V lost 5 bases to trimming and J lost 9 bases; unmatched junction nucleotides: 3. Germline-derived CDR1 and CDR2 are DFQATT and SNEGSKA (reference sequence). This CDR3 has 13 residues. Study-wide findings and caveats: Ex vivo responses were dominated by HLA-C-restricted CMV-specific TCR beta clonotypes.

TCRdb independently ran MiXCR on the reads; one entry per CDR3 protein. The sample yields around 740,000 distinct CDR3 sequences, less than 40% seen once. As concerns this clonotype: Its antigen remains unknown.

Sequenced sample: PBMCs. This chain joins TRBV20-1 and TRBJ2-1; 14 bases are a match to TRBD2. The TCR originated in a human donor in good health (CMV status not recorded). Some clones in this sample may be carry-over from other donors' samples. This CDR3 is CSAGGLAGVEQFF. The CDR3 DNA follows: TGCAGTGCTGGGGGACTAGCGGGAGTTGAGCAGTTCTTC.